Listed below are T cell receptor beta chains from one sample, sequenced in a study of shared clonotypes between healthy human individuals. TCRdb's copy holds only in-frame clones and misses some; the assay was immunoSEQ multiplex PCR. Of around 1.9 million clones in the sample, about 93% were seen once. What was sequenced was naive CD8+ T cells from PBMCs. Receptors were obtained from a man younger than 35 in good health. Some clones in this sample may be carry-over from other donors' samples. Each CDR3 is given with its conserved first and last residue. The order of the fields is V gene, clone size, J gene, D gene, CDR3 protein, CDR3 DNA. A D gene is named only where the DNA matches it firmly. Clone size is not always given. Where it is, it says once, few, many or a class for expanded clones.

V gene: TRBV13; clone size: -; J gene: TRBJ2-1; D gene: TRBD2; CDR3 protein: CASSPYGTSGTGEQFF; CDR3 DNA: TGTGCCAGCAGCCCCTACGGGACTAGCGGGACTGGTGAGCAGTTCTTC
V gene: TRBV5-1; clone size: -; J gene: TRBJ2-7; D gene: TRBD1; CDR3 protein: CASSPTGTSYEQYF; CDR3 DNA: TGCGCCAGCAGCCCGACAGGGACCTCCTACGAGCAGTACTTC
V gene: TRBV7-9; clone size: -; J gene: TRBJ1-2; D gene: -; CDR3 protein: CASSLVGDYGYTF; CDR3 DNA: TGTGCCAGCAGCTTAGTCGGTGACTATGGCTACACCTTC
V gene: TRBV28; clone size: -; J gene: TRBJ2-1; D gene: -; CDR3 protein: CASSLWSQVEQFF; CDR3 DNA: TGTGCCAGCAGTTTATGGTCCCAGGTTGAGCAGTTCTTC
V gene: TRBV14; clone size: -; J gene: TRBJ1-1; D gene: -; CDR3 protein: CACRPGPKGPEAFF; CDR3 DNA: TGTGCCTGCAGACCGGGCCCCAAGGGCCCTGAAGCTTTCTTT
V gene: TRBV29-1; clone size: -; J gene: TRBJ1-3; D gene: -; CDR3 protein: CSVSQGASGNTIYF; CDR3 DNA: TGCAGCGTTTCTCAGGGAGCCTCTGGAAACACCATATATTTT
V gene: TRBV19; clone size: once; J gene: TRBJ1-2; D gene: -; CDR3 protein: CASSKGTGGYTF; CDR3 DNA: TGTGCCAGTAGTAAGGGGACGGGTGGCTACACCTTC
V gene: TRBV5-6; clone size: -; J gene: TRBJ2-1; D gene: TRBD2; CDR3 protein: CASSRLAGSYNEQFF; CDR3 DNA: TGTGCCAGCAGCCGCCTAGCGGGAAGCTACAATGAGCAGTTCTTC
V gene: TRBV6-5; clone size: -; J gene: TRBJ1-2; D gene: -; CDR3 protein: CASSMTENYGYTF; CDR3 DNA: TGTGCCAGCAGTATGACAGAGAACTATGGCTACACCTTC
V gene: TRBV7-6; clone size: -; J gene: TRBJ1-1; D gene: -; CDR3 protein: CASSTPRGARMNTEAFF; CDR3 DNA: TGTGCCAGCAGCACCCCCCGAGGCGCGCGGATGAACACTGAAGCTTTCTTT
V gene: TRBV15; clone size: -; J gene: TRBJ1-4; D gene: -; CDR3 protein: CATSREGRGGEKLFF; CDR3 DNA: TGTGCCACCAGCAGAGAGGGACGCGGGGGAGAAAAACTGTTTTTT
V gene: TRBV5-1; clone size: -; J gene: TRBJ1-3; D gene: -; CDR3 protein: CASSFDGRGGNTIYF; CDR3 DNA: TGCGCCAGCAGCTTTGATGGCCGCGGTGGAAACACCATATATTTT
V gene: TRBV9; clone size: -; J gene: TRBJ1-5; D gene: -; CDR3 protein: CASSVDLSNNQPQHF; CDR3 DNA: TGTGCCAGCAGCGTAGATTTAAGCAACAATCAGCCCCAGCATTTT
V gene: TRBV28; clone size: -; J gene: TRBJ2-7; D gene: TRBD2; CDR3 protein: CASSLGVGGSGYEQYF; CDR3 DNA: TGTGCCAGCAGTTTAGGGGTGGGCGGGAGTGGCTACGAGCAGTACTTC
V gene: TRBV27; clone size: -; J gene: TRBJ1-2; D gene: TRBD1; CDR3 protein: CASRPTGVWYGYTF; CDR3 DNA: TGTGCCAGCAGACCTACAGGGGTTTGGTATGGCTACACCTTC
V gene: TRBV27; clone size: -; J gene: TRBJ2-7; D gene: TRBD1; CDR3 protein: CASSPKGQSYEQYF; CDR3 DNA: TGTGCCAGCAGTCCCAAGGGACAGTCCTACGAGCAGTACTTC
V gene: TRBV21-1; clone size: -; J gene: TRBJ2-7; D gene: -; CDR3 protein: CASSKVAPHYEQYF; CDR3 DNA: TGTGCCAGCAGCAAAGTAGCCCCGCACTACGAGCAGTACTTC
V gene: TRBV27; clone size: -; J gene: TRBJ2-3; D gene: TRBD2; CDR3 protein: CASSFGGGNTQYF; CDR3 DNA: TGTGCCAGCAGTTTTGGGGGGGGAAATACGCAGTATTTT
V gene: TRBV5-6; clone size: -; J gene: TRBJ2-2; D gene: TRBD1; CDR3 protein: CASSPDGRDRVHEELFF; CDR3 DNA: TGTGCCAGCAGCCCCGACGGCCGGGACAGGGTGCATGAGGAGCTGTTTTTT
V gene: TRBV27; clone size: -; J gene: TRBJ2-6; D gene: -; CDR3 protein: CASAQGYSGANVLTF; CDR3 DNA: TGTGCCAGTGCACAGGGTTACTCTGGGGCCAACGTCCTGACTTTC
V gene: TRBV2; clone size: -; J gene: TRBJ2-3; D gene: -; CDR3 protein: CASSELGMGTDTQYF; CDR3 DNA: TGTGCCAGCAGTGAACTTGGTATGGGCACAGATACGCAGTATTTT
V gene: TRBV2; clone size: -; J gene: TRBJ1-1; D gene: -; CDR3 protein: CASTPEGNTEAFF; CDR3 DNA: TGTGCCAGCACGCCGGAGGGGAACACTGAAGCTTTCTTT
V gene: TRBV5-4; clone size: -; J gene: TRBJ2-7; D gene: TRBD2; CDR3 protein: CASSRRTGGPSYEQYF; CDR3 DNA: TGTGCCAGCAGCCGCCGGACGGGAGGGCCCTCCTACGAGCAGTACTTC
V gene: TRBV5-4; clone size: once; J gene: TRBJ2-1; D gene: TRBD2; CDR3 protein: CASFRLAGGNEQFF; CDR3 DNA: TGTGCCAGCTTTCGACTAGCGGGAGGTAATGAGCAGTTCTTC
V gene: TRBV27; clone size: -; J gene: TRBJ2-1; D gene: -; CDR3 protein: CASSFKSIAPYNEQFF; CDR3 DNA: TGTGCCAGCAGTTTTAAATCCATTGCCCCGTACAATGAGCAGTTCTTC
V gene: TRBV2; clone size: -; J gene: TRBJ2-1; D gene: TRBD2; CDR3 protein: CASSGGGSGRHNEQFF; CDR3 DNA: TGTGCCAGCAGTGGCGGCGGTAGCGGGCGTCACAATGAGCAGTTCTTC
V gene: TRBV5-5; clone size: few; J gene: TRBJ2-7; D gene: -; CDR3 protein: CASSLGGEQYF; CDR3 DNA: TGTGCCAGCAGCTTGGGGGGTGAGCAGTACTTC
V gene: TRBV7-6; clone size: once; J gene: TRBJ2-1; D gene: TRBD2; CDR3 protein: CASSLAWGGSPNEQFF; CDR3 DNA: TGTGCCAGCAGCTTAGCATGGGGCGGGAGTCCGAATGAGCAGTTCTTC
V gene: TRBV2; clone size: few; J gene: TRBJ1-2; D gene: -; CDR3 protein: CASGDNGYTF; CDR3 DNA: TGTGCCAGCGGGGACAATGGCTACACCTTC
V gene: TRBV28; clone size: -; J gene: TRBJ2-3; D gene: -; CDR3 protein: CASSPLGDSTDTQYF; CDR3 DNA: TGTGCCAGCAGCCCCCTCGGGGACAGCACAGATACGCAGTATTTT
V gene: TRBV15; clone size: once; J gene: TRBJ1-3; D gene: -; CDR3 protein: CATSREVGNTIYF; CDR3 DNA: TGTGCCACCAGCAGAGAGGTGGGAAACACCATATATTTT
V gene: TRBV7-9; clone size: once; J gene: TRBJ2-2; D gene: -; CDR3 protein: CASRGNTGELFF; CDR3 DNA: TGTGCCAGCAGAGGAAACACCGGGGAGCTGTTTTTT
V gene: TRBV7-2; clone size: -; J gene: TRBJ2-7; D gene: -; CDR3 protein: CASSLSGYEQYF; CDR3 DNA: TGTGCCAGCAGCCTTAGCGGCTACGAGCAGTACTTC
V gene: TRBV28; clone size: -; J gene: TRBJ1-5; D gene: -; CDR3 protein: CASSLWPEPNQPQHF; CDR3 DNA: TGTGCCAGCAGTTTGTGGCCGGAACCCAATCAGCCCCAGCATTTT
V gene: TRBV5-1; clone size: -; J gene: TRBJ1-5; D gene: TRBD1; CDR3 protein: CASSLGWDRDNQPQHF; CDR3 DNA: TGCGCCAGCAGCTTGGGATGGGACAGGGACAATCAGCCCCAGCATTTT
V gene: TRBV29-1; clone size: -; J gene: TRBJ2-7; D gene: -; CDR3 protein: CSVEGDGYEQYF; CDR3 DNA: TGCAGCGTTGAGGGGGACGGCTACGAGCAGTACTTC
V gene: TRBV28; clone size: few; J gene: TRBJ2-7; D gene: -; CDR3 protein: CASSLDVEAQEQYF; CDR3 DNA: TGTGCCAGCAGTTTAGACGTTGAGGCGCAGGAGCAGTACTTC
V gene: TRBV6-5; clone size: -; J gene: TRBJ1-5; D gene: -; CDR3 protein: CASSYSGPNQPQHF; CDR3 DNA: TGTGCCAGCAGTTACTCCGGCCCGAATCAGCCCCAGCATTTT
V gene: TRBV19; clone size: -; J gene: TRBJ2-1; D gene: TRBD2; CDR3 protein: CASTSGSWNEQFF; CDR3 DNA: TGTGCCAGTACTAGCGGGAGTTGGAATGAGCAGTTCTTC
V gene: TRBV6-6; clone size: -; J gene: TRBJ2-2; D gene: TRBD2; CDR3 protein: CASSLTSGSIGELFF; CDR3 DNA: TGTGCCAGCAGTTTAACTAGCGGGAGCATCGGGGAGCTGTTTTTT
V gene: TRBV28; clone size: -; J gene: TRBJ2-5; D gene: -; CDR3 protein: CASSPHWGQETQYF; CDR3 DNA: TGTGCCAGCAGTCCCCATTGGGGCCAAGAGACCCAGTACTTC
V gene: TRBV27; clone size: -; J gene: TRBJ2-1; D gene: -; CDR3 protein: CASSGGGRGEQFF; CDR3 DNA: TGTGCCAGCAGTGGCGGCGGACGAGGTGAGCAGTTCTTC
V gene: TRBV29-1; clone size: -; J gene: TRBJ2-1; D gene: TRBD2; CDR3 protein: CSVESGGPHLYNEQFF; CDR3 DNA: TGCAGCGTTGAATCGGGGGGACCCCACCTCTACAATGAGCAGTTCTTC
V gene: TRBV11-2; clone size: -; J gene: TRBJ2-1; D gene: -; CDR3 protein: CASSLDVLLLDNEQFF; CDR3 DNA: TGTGCCAGCAGCTTAGATGTACTCCTACTAGACAATGAGCAGTTCTTC